The present T cell receptor beta chain was sequenced within a study of early T cells in non-severe SARS-CoV-2 infection. Study-wide background: From unsorted whole blood, bulk RNA was sequenced, and the chains remained unpaired.

Unique molecular identifier tags were affixed to discrete cDNA molecules. TCRdb processed the 5' RACE reads anew with MiXCR; each CDR3 protein has one entry. The table has 70,000 or so distinct CDR3 sequences, 12% seen once; the top ten hold 0.95% to 1.5%. Notes on the study in general: Matching with VDJdb favored anti-spike CD8 responses (missing private and CD4 specificities).

Of note for this clonotype: The antigen remains undetermined.

The CDR3 spans 13 residues. Germline lookup yields CDR1 ENHRY and CDR2 SYGVKD. After removal of 8 bases from V and 1 base from J, the junction contained 3 bases not matched to a gene. The V and J genes are TRBV10-3 and TRBJ2-5; TRBD1 matches 8 bases. The sequencing sample was made of whole blood. This TCR derives from an adult who was a healthcare worker with PCR-confirmed SARS-CoV-2 infection or an uninfected control (not recorded which). The CDR3 bases are TGTGCCATCGCCGGACAGGGCCAAGAGACCCAGTACTTC. This encodes CAIAGQGQETQYF.